The sequence of this T cell receptor (beta chain) was determined in a study of T-cell reconstitution after alpha-beta-depleted transplantation in children. After removal of 5 bases from V and 0 bases from J, the junction contained 6 bases not matched to a gene. Germline V gene lookup returns CDR1 LGHNA and CDR2 YSLEER. This CDR3 comprises 15 residues. The sample holds many counts of this clonotype. A library of TCRbeta sequences, prepared with unique molecular identifiers, was generated. TCRdb passed the PCR reads through MiXCR, listing each CDR3 protein once. The sample gives around 600,000 distinct CDR3 sequences, about 15% of which show up once; about 1.1% is in the top ten.

The rearrangement links TRBV4-3 to TRBJ1-1; 7 bases fit TRBD1. The TCR originated in a human donor who donated a stem cell graft to a child with acute myeloid leukemia. This sample comprised PBMCs from the stem cell graft donor, obtained from the stem cell graft. In DNA form, the CDR3 reads TGCGCCAGCAGCTCCGGGACAGCCATGAACACTGAAGCTTTCTTT. Its translation is CASSSGTAMNTEAFF.